This T cell receptor beta chain came from a study of T cells after yellow fever vaccination. Each CDR3 protein is one row after TCRdb ran MiXCR on the 5' RACE reads. Of 160,000 or so distinct CDR3 sequences in the sample, approximately 6.8% were seen once. Germline V gene lookup returns CDR1 SQVTM and CDR2 ANQGSEA. The CDR3 has 14 amino acids. The ends were cut back, 4 bases at V and 4 bases at J, with 13 bases in the middle. This chain joins TRBV29-1 and TRBJ2-2; D gene unclear. The source is a man in his late teens or twenties who received the YFV17D yellow fever vaccine. The source material was CD4+ T cells sorted from PBMCs, sampled 4 to 6 days after the first yellow fever vaccination. The CDR3 nucleotides read TGCAGCGTTGGGAATTCCAGGACCACCGGGGAGCTGTTTTTT. This translates into CSVGNSRTTGELFF.